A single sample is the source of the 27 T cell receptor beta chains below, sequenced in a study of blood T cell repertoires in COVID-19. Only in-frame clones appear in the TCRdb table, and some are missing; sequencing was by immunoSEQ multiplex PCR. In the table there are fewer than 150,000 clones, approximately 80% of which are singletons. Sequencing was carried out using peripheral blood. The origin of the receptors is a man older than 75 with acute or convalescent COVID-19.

The CDR3 DNA reads as TGCGCCAGCAGCCCGGAGGGCTCTGGGGCCAACGTCCTGACTTTC. Translation gives CASSPEGSGANVLTF. The V and J genes are TRBV5-1 and TRBJ2-6; a possible D gene is TRBD2 (6 bases). The germline V gene encodes CDR1 SGHRS and CDR2 YFSETQ. The CDR3 has 15 amino acids. The germline V and J ends were trimmed by 4 bases and 0 bases, with 8 bases remaining between them.

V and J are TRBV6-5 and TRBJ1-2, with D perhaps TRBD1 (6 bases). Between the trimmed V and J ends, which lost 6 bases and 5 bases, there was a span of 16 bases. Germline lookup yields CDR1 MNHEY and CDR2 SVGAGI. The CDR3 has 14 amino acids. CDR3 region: CASRSGQIRYGYTF. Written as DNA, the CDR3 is TGTGCCAGCAGAAGTGGACAGATCAGATATGGCTACACCTTC.

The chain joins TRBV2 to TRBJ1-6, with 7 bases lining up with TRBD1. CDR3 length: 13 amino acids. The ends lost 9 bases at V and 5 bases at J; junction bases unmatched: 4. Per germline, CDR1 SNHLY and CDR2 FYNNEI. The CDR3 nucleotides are TGTGCCAGAAAGACAGGGAATAATTCACCCCTCCACTTT. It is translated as CARKTGNNSPLHF.

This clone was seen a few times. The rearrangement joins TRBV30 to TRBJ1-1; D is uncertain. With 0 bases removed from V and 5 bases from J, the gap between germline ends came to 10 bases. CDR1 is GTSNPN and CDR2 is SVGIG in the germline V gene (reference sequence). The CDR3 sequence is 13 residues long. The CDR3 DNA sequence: TGTGCCTGGAGTGTACGGGAAGGGACTGAAGCTTTCTTT. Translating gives CAWSVREGTEAFF.

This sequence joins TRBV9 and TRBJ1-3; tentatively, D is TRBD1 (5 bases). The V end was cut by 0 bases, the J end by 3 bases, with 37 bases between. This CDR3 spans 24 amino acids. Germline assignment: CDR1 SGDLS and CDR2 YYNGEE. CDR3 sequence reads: CASSVGAARASSSYYGGYGNTIYF. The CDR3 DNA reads TGTGCCAGCAGCGTAGGAGCGGCCCGTGCCAGCAGCTCCTATTACGGGGGATATGGAAACACCATATATTTT.

The CDR3: CASSGEPGVNQPQHF. CDR3 DNA: TGCGCCAGCAGCGGGGAACCGGGGGTAAATCAGCCCCAGCATTTT. This chain links TRBV5-1 with TRBJ1-5; D may be TRBD1 (5 bases). V was clipped by 4 bases and J by 4 bases, with 15 bases between them. The V gene's germline CDR1 is SGHRS and CDR2 YFSETQ. The CDR3 runs to 15 residues.

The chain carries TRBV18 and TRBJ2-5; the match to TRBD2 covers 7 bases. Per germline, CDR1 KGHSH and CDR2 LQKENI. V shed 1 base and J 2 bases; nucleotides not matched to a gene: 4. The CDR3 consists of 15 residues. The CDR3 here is CASSPRRGEQETQYF. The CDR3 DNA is TGTGCCAGCTCACCACGCCGGGGGGAGCAAGAGACCCAGTACTTC. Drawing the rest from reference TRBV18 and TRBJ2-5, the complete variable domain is NAGVMQNPRHLVRRRGQEARLRCSPMKGHSHVYWYRQLPEEGLKFMVYLQKENIIDESGMPKERFSAEFPKEGPSILRIQQVVRGDSAAYFCASSPRRGEQETQYFGPGTRLLVL.

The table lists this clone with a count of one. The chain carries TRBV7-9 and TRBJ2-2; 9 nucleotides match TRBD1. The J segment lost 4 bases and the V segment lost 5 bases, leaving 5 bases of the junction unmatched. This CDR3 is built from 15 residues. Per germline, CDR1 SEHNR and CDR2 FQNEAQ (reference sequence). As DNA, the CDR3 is TGTGCCAGCAGCGGGACAGGGCCCTCCACCGGGGAGCTGTTTTTT. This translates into CASSGTGPSTGELFF.

The CDR3: CASSSLGHWAERQFF. CDR3 DNA: TGCGCCAGCAGCAGCTTGGGGCATTGGGCTGAGCGGCAGTTCTTC. The rearrangement uses TRBV5-1 and TRBJ2-1, with a tentative D call TRBD1 (5 bases). CDR3 length equals 15 residues. Trimming stripped 4 bases from V and 12 bases from J, with 23 bases between. The germline gives CDR1 SGHRS, CDR2 YFSETQ.

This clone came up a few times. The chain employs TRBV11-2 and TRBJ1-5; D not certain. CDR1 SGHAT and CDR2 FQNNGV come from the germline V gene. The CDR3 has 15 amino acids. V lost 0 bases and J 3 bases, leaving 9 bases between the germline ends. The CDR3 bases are TGTGCCAGCAGCTTAGATCCGGGATTCAATCAGCCCCAGCATTTT. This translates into CASSLDPGFNQPQHF.

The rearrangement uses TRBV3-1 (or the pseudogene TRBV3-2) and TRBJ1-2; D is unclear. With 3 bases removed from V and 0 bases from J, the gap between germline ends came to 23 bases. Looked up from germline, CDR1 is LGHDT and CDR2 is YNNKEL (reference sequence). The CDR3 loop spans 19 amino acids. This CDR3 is CASSHKARYGGSSNYGYTF. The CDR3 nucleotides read TGTGCCAGCAGCCATAAAGCTAGGTATGGTGGCAGTTCTAACTATGGCTACACCTTC.

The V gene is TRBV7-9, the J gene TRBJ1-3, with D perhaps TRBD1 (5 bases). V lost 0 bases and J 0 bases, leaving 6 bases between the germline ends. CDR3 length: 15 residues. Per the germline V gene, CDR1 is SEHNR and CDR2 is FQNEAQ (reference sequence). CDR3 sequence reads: CASSLAQGSGNTIYF. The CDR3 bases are TGTGCCAGCAGCTTAGCCCAGGGCTCTGGAAACACCATATATTTT.

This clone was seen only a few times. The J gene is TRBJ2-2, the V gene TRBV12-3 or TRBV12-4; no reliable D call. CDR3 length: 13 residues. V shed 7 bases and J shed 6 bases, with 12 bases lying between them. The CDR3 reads CASIESQAGELFF. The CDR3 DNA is TGTGCCAGCATAGAAAGCCAGGCCGGGGAGCTGTTTTTT.

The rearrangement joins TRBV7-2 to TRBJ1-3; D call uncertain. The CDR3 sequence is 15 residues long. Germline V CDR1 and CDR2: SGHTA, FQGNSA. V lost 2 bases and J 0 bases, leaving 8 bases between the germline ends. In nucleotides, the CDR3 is TGTGCCAGCAGCTTATGGTGGGCCTCTGGAAACACCATATATTTT. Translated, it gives CASSLWWASGNTIYF.

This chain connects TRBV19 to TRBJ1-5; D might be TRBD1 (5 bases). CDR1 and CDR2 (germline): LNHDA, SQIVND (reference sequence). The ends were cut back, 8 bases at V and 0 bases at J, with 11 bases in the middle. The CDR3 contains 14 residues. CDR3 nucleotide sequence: TGTGCCAGTCGGGCAGGGAATAGCAATCAGCCCCAGCATTTT. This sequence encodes CASRAGNSNQPQHF.

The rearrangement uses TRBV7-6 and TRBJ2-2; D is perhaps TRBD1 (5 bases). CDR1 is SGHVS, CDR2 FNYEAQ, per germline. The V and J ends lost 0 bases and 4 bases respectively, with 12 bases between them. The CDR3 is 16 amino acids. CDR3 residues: CASSLASTGGTGELFF. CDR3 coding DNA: TGTGCCAGCAGCTTAGCGTCCACAGGCGGCACCGGGGAGCTGTTTTTT.

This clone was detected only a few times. This CDR3 is CASSQNEAGANSPLHF. CDR3 nucleotides: TGCGCCAGCAGCCAAAACGAGGCAGGGGCCAATTCACCCCTCCACTTT. The chain has TRBV4-1 and TRBJ1-6, with D possibly matching TRBD1 (6 bases). V was clipped by 2 bases and J by 7 bases, with 15 bases between them. The germline CDR1 and CDR2 sequences are MGHRA and YSYEKL. The CDR3 loop spans 16 amino acids.

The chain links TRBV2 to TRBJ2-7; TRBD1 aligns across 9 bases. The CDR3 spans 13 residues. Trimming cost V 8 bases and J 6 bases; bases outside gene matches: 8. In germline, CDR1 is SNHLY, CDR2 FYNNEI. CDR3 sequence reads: CASGHDRGSEQYF. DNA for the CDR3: TGTGCCAGCGGGCACGACAGGGGGAGCGAGCAGTACTTC.

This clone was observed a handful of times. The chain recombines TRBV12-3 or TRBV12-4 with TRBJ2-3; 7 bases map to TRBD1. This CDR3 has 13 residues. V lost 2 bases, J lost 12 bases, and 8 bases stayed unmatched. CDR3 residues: CASSLRIGTEQYF. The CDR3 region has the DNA TGTGCCAGCAGTTTACGTATAGGGACAGAACAGTATTTT.

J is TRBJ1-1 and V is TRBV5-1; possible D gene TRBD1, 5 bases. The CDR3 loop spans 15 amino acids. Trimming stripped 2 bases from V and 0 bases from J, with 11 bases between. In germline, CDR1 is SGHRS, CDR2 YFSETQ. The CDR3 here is CASSFDGGMNTEAFF. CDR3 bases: TGCGCCAGCAGCTTCGATGGGGGGATGAACACTGAAGCTTTCTTT.

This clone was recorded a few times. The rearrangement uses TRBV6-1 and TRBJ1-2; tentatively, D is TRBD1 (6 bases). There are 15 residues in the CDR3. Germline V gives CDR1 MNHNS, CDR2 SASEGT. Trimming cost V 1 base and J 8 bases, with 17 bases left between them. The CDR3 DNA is TGTGCCAGCAGTGAAGGCCCGGAAGGGGGTGGCGGCTACACCTTC. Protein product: CASSEGPEGGGGYTF.

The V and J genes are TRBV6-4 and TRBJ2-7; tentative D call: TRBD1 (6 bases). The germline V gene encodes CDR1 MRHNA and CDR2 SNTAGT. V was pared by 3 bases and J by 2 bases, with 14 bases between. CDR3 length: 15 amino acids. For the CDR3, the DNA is TGTGCCAGCAGTGAAAGGGGGTTGGCTCCCTACGAGCAGTACTTC. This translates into CASSERGLAPYEQYF.

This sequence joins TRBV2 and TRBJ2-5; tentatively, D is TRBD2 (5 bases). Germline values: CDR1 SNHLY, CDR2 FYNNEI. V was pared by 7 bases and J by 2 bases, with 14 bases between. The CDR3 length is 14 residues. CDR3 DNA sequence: TGTGCCAGCATGTTTCCGGGAAGACAAGAGACCCAGTACTTC. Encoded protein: CASMFPGRQETQYF.

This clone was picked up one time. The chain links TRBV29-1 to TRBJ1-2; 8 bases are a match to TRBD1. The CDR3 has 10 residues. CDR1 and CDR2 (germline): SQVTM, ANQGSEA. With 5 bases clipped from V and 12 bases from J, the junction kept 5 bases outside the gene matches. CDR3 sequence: CSVSDRVNTF. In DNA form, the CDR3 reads TGCAGCGTTTCGGACAGGGTAAACACCTTC. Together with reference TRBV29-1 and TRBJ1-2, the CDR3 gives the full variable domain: SAVISQKPSRDICQRGTSLTIQCQVDSQVTMMFWYRQQPGQSLTLIATANQGSEATYESGFVIDKFPISRPNLTFSTLTVSNMSPEDSSIYLCSVSDRVNTFGSGTRLTVV.

The CDR3 loop reads CASSLPGLHEQYF. CDR3 DNA: TGTGCCAGCAGCTTACCGGGACTCCACGAGCAGTACTTC. This chain uses TRBV11-1 with TRBJ2-7, with a tentative D call TRBD2 (6 bases). V was pared by 2 bases and J by 5 bases, with 10 bases between. Germline CDR1 SGHAT, CDR2 FQDESV (reference sequence). This CDR3 has 13 amino acids.

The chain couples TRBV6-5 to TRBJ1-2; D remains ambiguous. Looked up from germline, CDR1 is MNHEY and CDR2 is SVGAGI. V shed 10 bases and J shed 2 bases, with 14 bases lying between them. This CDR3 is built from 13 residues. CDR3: CAIRFGENYGYTF. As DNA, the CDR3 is TGTGCCATCCGATTTGGGGAGAACTATGGCTACACCTTC.

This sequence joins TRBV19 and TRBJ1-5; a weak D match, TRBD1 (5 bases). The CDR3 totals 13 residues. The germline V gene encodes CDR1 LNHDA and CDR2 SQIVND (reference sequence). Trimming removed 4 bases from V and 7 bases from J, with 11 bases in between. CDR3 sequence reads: CASSTGSGQPQHF. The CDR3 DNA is TGTGCCAGTAGTACAGGGTCTGGACAGCCCCAGCATTTT.